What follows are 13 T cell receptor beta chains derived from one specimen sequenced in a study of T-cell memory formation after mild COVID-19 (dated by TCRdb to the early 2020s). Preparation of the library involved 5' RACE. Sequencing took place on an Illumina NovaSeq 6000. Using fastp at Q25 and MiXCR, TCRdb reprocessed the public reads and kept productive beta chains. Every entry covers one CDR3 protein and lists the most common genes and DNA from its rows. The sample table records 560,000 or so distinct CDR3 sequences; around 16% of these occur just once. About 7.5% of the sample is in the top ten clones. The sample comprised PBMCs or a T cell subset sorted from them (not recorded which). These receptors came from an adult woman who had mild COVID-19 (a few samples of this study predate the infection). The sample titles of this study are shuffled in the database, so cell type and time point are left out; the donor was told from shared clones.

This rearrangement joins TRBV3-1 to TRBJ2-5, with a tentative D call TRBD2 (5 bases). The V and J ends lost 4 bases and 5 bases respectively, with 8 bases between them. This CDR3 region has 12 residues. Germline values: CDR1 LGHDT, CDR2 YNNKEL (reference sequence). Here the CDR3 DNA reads TGTGCCAGCAGCCGTCAGCGGGAGACCCAGTACTTC. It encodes CASSRQRETQYF.

The CDR3 DNA reads TGTGCCACCAGTGATCCCCGGGGACAGGGGGAAGGCTACACCTTC. Its protein is CATSDPRGQGEGYTF. The genes are TRBV24-1 and TRBJ1-2; 11 bases line up with TRBD1. The trim removed 3 bases at V and 8 bases at J, leaving 7 bases unmatched. Germline V CDR1 and CDR2: KGHDR, SFDVKD. This CDR3 contains 15 residues.

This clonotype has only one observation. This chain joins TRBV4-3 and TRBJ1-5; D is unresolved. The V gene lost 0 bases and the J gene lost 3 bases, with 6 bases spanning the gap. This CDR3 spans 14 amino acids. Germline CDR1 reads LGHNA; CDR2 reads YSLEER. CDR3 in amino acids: CASSQDGYNQPQHF. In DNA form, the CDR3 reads TGCGCCAGCAGCCAAGACGGGTACAATCAGCCCCAGCATTTT.

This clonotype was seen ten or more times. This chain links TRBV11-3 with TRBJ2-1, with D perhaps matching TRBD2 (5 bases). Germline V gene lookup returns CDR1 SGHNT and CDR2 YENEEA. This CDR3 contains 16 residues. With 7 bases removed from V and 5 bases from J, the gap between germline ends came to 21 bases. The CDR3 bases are TGTGCCAGCAAGCAAAGCGGAACCACGACGCACAATGAGCAGTTCTTC. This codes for CASKQSGTTTHNEQFF.

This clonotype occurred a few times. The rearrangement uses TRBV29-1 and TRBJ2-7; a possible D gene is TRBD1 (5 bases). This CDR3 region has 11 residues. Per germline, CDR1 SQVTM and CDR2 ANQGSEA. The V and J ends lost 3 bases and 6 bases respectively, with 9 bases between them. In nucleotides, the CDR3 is TGCAGCGTTGACAGGGCTGGCGAGCAGTACTTC. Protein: CSVDRAGEQYF.

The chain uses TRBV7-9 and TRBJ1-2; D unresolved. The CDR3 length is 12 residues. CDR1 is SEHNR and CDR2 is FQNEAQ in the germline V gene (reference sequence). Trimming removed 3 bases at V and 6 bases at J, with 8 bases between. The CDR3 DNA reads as TGTGCCAGCAGCTTGGACTTGGATGGCTACACCTTC. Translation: CASSLDLDGYTF.

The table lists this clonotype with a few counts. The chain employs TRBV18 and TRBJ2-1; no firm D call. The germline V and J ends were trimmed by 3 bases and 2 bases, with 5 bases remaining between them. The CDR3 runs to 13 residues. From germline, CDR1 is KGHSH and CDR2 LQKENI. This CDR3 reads CASSPIPYNEQFF. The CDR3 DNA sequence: TGTGCCAGCTCACCGATTCCCTACAATGAGCAGTTCTTC.

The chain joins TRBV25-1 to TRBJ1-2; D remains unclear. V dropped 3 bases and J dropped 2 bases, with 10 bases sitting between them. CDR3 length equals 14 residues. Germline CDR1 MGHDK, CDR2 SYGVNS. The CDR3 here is CASSEGGSNYGYTF. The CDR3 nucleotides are TGTGCCAGCAGTGAGGGTGGATCCAACTATGGCTACACCTTC.

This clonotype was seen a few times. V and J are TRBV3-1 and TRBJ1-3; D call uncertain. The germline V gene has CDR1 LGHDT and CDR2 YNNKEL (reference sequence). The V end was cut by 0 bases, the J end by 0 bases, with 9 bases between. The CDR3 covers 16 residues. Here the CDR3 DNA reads TGTGCCAGCAGCCAAGATCTACTGAGCTCTGGAAACACCATATATTTT. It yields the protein CASSQDLLSSGNTIYF. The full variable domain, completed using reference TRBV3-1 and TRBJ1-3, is DTAVSQTPKYLVTQMGNDKSIKCEQNLGHDTMYWYKQDSKKFLKIMFSYNNKELIINETVPNRFSPKSPDKAHLNLHINSLELGDSAVYFCASSQDLLSSGNTIYFGEGSWLTVV.

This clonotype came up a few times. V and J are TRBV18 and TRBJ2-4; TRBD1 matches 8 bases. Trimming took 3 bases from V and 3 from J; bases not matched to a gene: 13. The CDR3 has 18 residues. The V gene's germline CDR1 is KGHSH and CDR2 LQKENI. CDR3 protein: CASSPGRDRGWGKNIQYF. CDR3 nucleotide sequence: TGTGCCAGCTCACCCGGCCGTGACAGGGGTTGGGGCAAAAACATTCAGTACTTC.

This CDR3 is CASSVGGTRDETQYF. CDR3 bases: TGTGCCAGCAGTGTAGGGGGGACCCGCGACGAGACCCAGTACTTC. This chain links TRBV2 with TRBJ2-5; the D gene could be TRBD1 or TRBD2 (6 bases each). V was trimmed by 4 bases and J by 5 bases, leaving 17 bases between them. The germline CDR1 and CDR2 sequences are SNHLY and FYNNEI. The CDR3 loop spans 15 amino acids.

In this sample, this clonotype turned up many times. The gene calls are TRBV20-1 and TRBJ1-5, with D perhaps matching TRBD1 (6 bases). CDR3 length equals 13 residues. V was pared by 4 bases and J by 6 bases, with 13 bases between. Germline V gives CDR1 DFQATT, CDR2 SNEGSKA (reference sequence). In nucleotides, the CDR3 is TGCAGTGCTATTACAGGGTCAGGTCAGCCCCAGCATTTT. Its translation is CSAITGSGQPQHF.

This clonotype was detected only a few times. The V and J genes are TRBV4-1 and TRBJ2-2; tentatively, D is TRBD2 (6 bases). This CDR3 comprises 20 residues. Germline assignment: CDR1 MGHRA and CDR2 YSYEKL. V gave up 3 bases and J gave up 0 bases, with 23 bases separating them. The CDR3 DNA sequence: TGCGCCAGCAGCCACCGAAAGCAAATACGGGGGACGGCGAACACCGGGGAGCTGTTTTTT. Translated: CASSHRKQIRGTANTGELFF.